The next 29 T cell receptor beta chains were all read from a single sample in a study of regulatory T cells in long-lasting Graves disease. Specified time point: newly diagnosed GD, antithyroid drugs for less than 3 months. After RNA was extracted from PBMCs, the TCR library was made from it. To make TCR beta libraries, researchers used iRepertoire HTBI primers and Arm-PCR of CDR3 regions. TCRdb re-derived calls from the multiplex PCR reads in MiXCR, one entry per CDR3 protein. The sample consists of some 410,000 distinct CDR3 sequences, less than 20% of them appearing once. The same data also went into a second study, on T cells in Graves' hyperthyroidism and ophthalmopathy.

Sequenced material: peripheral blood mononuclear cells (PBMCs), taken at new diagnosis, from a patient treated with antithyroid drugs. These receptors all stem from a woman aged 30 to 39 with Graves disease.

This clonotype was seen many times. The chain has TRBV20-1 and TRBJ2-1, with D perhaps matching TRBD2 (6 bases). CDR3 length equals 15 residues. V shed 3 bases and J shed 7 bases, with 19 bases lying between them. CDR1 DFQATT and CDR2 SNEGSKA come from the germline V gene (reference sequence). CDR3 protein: CSARRAREGENEQFF. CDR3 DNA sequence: TGCAGTGCTAGGCGTGCGCGGGAAGGGGAAAATGAGCAGTTCTTC.

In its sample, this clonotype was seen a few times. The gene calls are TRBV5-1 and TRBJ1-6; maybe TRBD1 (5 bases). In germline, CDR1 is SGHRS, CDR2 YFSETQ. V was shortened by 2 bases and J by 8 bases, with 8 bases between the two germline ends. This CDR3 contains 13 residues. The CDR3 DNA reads TGCGCCAGCAGCTTATGGGGCGATTCACCCCTCCACTTT. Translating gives CASSLWGDSPLHF. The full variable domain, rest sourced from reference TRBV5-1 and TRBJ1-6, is KAGVTQTPRYLIKTRGQQVTLSCSPISGHRSVSWYQQTPGQGLQFLFEYFSETQRNKGNFPGRFSGRQFSNSRSEMNVSTLELGDSALYLCASSLWGDSPLHFGNGTRLTVT.

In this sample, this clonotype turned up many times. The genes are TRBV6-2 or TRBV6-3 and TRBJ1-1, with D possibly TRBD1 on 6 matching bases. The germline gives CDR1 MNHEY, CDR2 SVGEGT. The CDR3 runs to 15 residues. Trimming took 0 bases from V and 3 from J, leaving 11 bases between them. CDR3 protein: CASSYSGGAYTEAFF. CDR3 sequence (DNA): TGTGCCAGCAGTTACTCGGGGGGCGCGTACACTGAAGCTTTCTTT.

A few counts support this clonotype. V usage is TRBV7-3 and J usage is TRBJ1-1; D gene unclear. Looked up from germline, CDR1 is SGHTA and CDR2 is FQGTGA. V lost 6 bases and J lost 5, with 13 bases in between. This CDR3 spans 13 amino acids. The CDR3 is CASSGPGGTEAFF. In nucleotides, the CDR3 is TGTGCCAGCAGTGGCCCCGGCGGGACTGAAGCTTTCTTT.

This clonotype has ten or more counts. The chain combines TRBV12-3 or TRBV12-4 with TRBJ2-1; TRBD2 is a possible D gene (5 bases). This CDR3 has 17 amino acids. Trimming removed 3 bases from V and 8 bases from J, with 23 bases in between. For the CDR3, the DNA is TGTGCCAGCAGTTTTTCTCGCCTCTTTGGGAGTGCCGATGAGCAGTTCTTC. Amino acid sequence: CASSFSRLFGSADEQFF.

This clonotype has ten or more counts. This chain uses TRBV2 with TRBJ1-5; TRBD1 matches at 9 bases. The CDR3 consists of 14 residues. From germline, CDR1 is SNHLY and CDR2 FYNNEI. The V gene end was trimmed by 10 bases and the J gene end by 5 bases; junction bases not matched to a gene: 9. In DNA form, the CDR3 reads TGTGCCACCACAACACGACAGGGGGATCAGCCCCAGCATTTT. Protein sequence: CATTTRQGDQPQHF.

CDR3 amino acids: CASRLLAEGSYNEQFF. CDR3 nucleotide sequence: TGTGCCAGTAGGCTTCTAGCGGAGGGCTCCTACAATGAGCAGTTCTTC. This sequence joins TRBV19 and TRBJ2-1, with 7 bases fitting TRBD2. From germline, CDR1 is LNHDA and CDR2 SQIVND (reference sequence). The V gene end was trimmed by 6 bases and the J gene end by 0 bases; junction bases not matched to a gene: 8. This CDR3 has 16 residues.

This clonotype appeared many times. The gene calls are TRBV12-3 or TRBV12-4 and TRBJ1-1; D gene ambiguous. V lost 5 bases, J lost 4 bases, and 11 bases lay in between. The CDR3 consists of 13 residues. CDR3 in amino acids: CASSPLMATEAFF. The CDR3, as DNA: TGTGCCAGCAGTCCGTTGATGGCCACTGAAGCTTTCTTT.

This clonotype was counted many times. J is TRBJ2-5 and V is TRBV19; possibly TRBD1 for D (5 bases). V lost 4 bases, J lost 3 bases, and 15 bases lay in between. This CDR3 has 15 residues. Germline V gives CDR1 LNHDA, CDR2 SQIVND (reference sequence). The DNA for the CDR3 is TGTGCCAGTAGTACAGGCCGGCAGGGAAAAGAGACCCAGTACTTC. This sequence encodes CASSTGRQGKETQYF.

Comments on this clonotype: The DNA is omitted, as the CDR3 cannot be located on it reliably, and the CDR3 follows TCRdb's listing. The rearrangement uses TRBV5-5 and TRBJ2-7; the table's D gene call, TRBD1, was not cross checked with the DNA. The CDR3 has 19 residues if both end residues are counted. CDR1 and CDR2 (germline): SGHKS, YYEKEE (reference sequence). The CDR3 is CASNSKLSWGAGSYGEQCF.

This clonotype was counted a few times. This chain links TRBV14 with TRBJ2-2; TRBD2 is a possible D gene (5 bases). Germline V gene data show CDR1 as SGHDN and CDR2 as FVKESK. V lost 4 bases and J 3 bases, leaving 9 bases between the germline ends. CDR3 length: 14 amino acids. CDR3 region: CASSLGGDTGELFF. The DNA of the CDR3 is TGTGCCAGCAGCCTCGGAGGAGACACCGGGGAGCTGTTTTTT.

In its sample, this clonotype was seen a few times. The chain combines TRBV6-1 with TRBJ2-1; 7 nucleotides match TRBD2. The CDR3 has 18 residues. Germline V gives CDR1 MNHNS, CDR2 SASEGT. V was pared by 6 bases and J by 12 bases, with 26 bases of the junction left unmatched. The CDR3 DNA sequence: TGTGCCAGCAGCAACTCTTACCTTATTATAGGGTCACCGGGAGGGCAGTTCTTC. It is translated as CASSNSYLIIGSPGGQFF.

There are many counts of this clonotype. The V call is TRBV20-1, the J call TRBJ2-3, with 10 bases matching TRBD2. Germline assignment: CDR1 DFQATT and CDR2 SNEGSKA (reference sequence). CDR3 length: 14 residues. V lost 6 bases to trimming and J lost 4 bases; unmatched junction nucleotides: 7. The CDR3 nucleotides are TGCAGTGCCCCCCGCCTAGCGGGAGCAGATACGCAGTATTTT. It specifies CSAPRLAGADTQYF.

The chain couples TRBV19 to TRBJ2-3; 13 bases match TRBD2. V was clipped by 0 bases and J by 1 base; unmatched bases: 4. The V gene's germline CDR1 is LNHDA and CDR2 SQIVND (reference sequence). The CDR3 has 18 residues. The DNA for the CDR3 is TGTGCCAGTAGTATAGAACCCGGACTAGCGGGAGGCACAGATACGCAGTATTTT. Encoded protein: CASSIEPGLAGGTDTQYF.

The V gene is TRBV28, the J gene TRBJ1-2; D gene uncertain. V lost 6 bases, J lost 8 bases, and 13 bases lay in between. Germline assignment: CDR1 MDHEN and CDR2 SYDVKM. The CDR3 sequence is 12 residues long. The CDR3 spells CASSLGAGGYTF. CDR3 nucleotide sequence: TGTGCCAGCAGCCTTGGCGCGGGCGGCTACACCTTC.

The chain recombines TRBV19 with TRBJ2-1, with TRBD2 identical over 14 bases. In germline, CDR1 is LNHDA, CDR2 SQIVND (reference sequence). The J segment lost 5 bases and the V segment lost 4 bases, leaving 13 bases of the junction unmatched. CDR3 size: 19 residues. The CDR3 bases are TGTGCCAGTAGTACACCGGGACTAGCGGGAGTTGGGGTACACAATGAGCAGTTCTTC. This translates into CASSTPGLAGVGVHNEQFF.

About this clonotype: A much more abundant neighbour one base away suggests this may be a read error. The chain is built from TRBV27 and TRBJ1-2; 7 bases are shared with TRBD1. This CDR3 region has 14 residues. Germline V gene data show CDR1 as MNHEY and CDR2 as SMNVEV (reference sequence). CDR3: CASSIDRVGYGHTF. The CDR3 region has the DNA TGTGCCAGCAGTATCGACAGGGTAGGGTATGGCCACACCTTC.

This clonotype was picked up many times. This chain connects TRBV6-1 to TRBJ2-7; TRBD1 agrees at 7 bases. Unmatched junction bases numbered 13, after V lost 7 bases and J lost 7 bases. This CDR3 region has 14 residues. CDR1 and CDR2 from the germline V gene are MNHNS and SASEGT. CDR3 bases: TGTGCCAGCAAGCCCCTAGAAGACAGGGTGGAGCAGTACTTC. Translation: CASKPLEDRVEQYF.

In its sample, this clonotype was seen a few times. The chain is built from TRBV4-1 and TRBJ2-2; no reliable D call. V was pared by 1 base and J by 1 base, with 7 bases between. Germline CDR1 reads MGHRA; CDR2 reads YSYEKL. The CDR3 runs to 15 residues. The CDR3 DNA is TGCGCCAGCAGCCAAGTCCACGGGAACACCGGGGAGCTGTTTTTT. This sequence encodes CASSQVHGNTGELFF.

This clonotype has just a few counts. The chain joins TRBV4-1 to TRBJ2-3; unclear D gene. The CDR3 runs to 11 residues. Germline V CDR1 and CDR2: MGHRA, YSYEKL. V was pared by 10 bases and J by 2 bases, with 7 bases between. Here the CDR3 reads CATGSTDTQYF. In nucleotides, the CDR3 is TGCGCCACTGGTTCCACAGATACGCAGTATTTT.

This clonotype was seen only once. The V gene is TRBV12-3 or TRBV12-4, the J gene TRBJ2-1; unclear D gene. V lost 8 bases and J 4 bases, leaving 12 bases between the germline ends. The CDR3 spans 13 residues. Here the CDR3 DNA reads TGTGCCAGCCGAAGGTCTGGTTACAATGAGCAGTTCTTC. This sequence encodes CASRRSGYNEQFF.

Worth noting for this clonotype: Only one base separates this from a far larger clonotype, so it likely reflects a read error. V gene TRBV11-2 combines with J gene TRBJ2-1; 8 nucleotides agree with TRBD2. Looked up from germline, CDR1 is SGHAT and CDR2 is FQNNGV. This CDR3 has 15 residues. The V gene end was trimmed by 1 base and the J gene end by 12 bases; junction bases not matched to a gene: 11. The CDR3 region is CASSLASGGLGGQFF. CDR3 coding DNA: TGTGCCAGCAGCTTAGCGTCGGGGGGGCTCGGTGGGCAGTTCTTC.

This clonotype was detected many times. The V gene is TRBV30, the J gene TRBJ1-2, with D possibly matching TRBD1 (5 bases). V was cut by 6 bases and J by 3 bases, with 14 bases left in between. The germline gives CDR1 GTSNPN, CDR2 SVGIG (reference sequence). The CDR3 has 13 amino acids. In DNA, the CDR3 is TGTGCCTGCAGTCATGGGGGAGACTATGGCTACACCTTC. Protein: CACSHGGDYGYTF.

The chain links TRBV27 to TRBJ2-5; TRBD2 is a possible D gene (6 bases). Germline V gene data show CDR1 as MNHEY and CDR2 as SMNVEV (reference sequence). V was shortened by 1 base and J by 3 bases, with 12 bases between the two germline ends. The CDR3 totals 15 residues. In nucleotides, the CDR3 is TGTGCCAGCAGTTTATTTGGGCTAGCGAAAGAGACCCAGTACTTC. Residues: CASSLFGLAKETQYF.

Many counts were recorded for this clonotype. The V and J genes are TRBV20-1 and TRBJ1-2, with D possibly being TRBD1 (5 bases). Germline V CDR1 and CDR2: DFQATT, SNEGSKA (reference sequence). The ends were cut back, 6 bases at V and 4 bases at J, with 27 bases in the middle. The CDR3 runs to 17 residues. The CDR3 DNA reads TGCAGTGCACGAGTAGGTTCTTGGCAGGGCAACGGCTATGGCTACACCTTC. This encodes CSARVGSWQGNGYGYTF.

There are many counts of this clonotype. In nucleotides, the CDR3 is TGTGCCAGCAGCGTAGCTCCGGGAACGCAGTATTTT. This translates into CASSVAPGTQYF. J is TRBJ2-3 and V is TRBV9; a weak D match, TRBD2 (5 bases). Per the germline V gene, CDR1 is SGDLS and CDR2 is YYNGEE. With 0 bases removed from V and 9 bases from J, the gap between germline ends came to 8 bases. This CDR3 comprises 12 residues.

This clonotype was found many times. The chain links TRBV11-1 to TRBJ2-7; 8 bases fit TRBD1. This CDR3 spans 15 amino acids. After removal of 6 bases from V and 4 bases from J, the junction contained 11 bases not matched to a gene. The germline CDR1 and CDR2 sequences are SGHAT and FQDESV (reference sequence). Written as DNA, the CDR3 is TGTGCCAGCAGAGACAGGGGCCGTGGGCCTTACGAGCAGTACTTC. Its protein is CASRDRGRGPYEQYF.

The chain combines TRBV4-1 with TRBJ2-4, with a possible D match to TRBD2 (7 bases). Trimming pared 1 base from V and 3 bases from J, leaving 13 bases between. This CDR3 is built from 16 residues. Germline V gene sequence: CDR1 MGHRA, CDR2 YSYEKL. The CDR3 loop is CASSQARGGVKNIQYF. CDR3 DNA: TGCGCCAGCAGCCAAGCTAGGGGGGGTGTCAAAAACATTCAGTACTTC.

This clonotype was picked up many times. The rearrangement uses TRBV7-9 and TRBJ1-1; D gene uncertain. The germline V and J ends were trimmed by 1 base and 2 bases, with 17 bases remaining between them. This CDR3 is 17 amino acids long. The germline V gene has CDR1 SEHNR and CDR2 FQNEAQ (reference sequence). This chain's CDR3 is CASSLVMEGPPNTEAFF. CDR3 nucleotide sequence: TGTGCCAGCAGCTTAGTGATGGAGGGCCCCCCAAACACTGAAGCTTTCTTT.